This is a list of T cell receptor beta chains from one sample in a study of beta chain features in type 1 diabetes. Here immunoSEQ multiplex PCR was the method, and the copy in TCRdb shows in-frame clones only, minus some. The sample shows some 660,000 clones, more than 12% of them seen only once. Source material: naive CD4+ T cells from blood. The receptors were sampled from a man younger than 30 with type 1 diabetes. Both conserved end residues are part of each CDR3. D genes are given only for firm matches. Clone size, where shown, is once, few, many, or a class for clones that have expanded.

j_call: TRBJ2-1; d_call: TRBD1; cdr3_length: 14; clone_size: NA; v_call: TRBV5-1; cdr3_aa: CASSLGQGLNEQFF; cdr3_nt: TGCGCCAGCAGCTTGGGACAGGGGCTGAATGAGCAGTTCTTC
j_call: TRBJ1-1; d_call: TRBD1; cdr3_length: 13; clone_size: few; v_call: TRBV30; cdr3_aa: CAWKGGLVRGAFF; cdr3_nt: TGTGCCTGGAAAGGGGGCTTGGTCCGGGGAGCTTTCTTT
j_call: TRBJ2-4; d_call: NA; cdr3_length: 13; clone_size: NA; v_call: TRBV2; cdr3_aa: CASMGVAKNIQYF; cdr3_nt: TGTGCCAGCATGGGGGTAGCCAAAAACATTCAGTACTTC
j_call: TRBJ2-5; d_call: TRBD1; cdr3_length: 15; clone_size: few; v_call: TRBV30; cdr3_aa: CAWRGGQGSQETQYF; cdr3_nt: TGTGCCTGGAGAGGGGGACAGGGAAGCCAAGAGACCCAGTACTTC
j_call: TRBJ1-2; d_call: NA; cdr3_length: 14; clone_size: NA; v_call: TRBV7-9; cdr3_aa: CASTREWDNGSYTF; cdr3_nt: TGTGCCAGCACACGAGAATGGGACAATGGCAGCTACACCTTC
j_call: TRBJ2-1; d_call: TRBD2; cdr3_length: 15; clone_size: NA; v_call: TRBV11-3; cdr3_aa: CASSLVPSGTPGQFF; cdr3_nt: TGTGCCAGCAGCTTAGTGCCTAGCGGAACTCCCGGGCAGTTCTTC
j_call: TRBJ2-7; d_call: NA; cdr3_length: 14; clone_size: few; v_call: TRBV30; cdr3_aa: CASWGASGAYEQYF; cdr3_nt: TGTGCCTCGTGGGGGGCCTCGGGAGCCTACGAGCAGTACTTC
j_call: TRBJ2-4; d_call: NA; cdr3_length: 13; clone_size: NA; v_call: TRBV6-5; cdr3_aa: CASRRDQRNIQYF; cdr3_nt: TGTGCCAGCAGGAGGGATCAGAGAAACATTCAGTACTTC
j_call: TRBJ1-2; d_call: TRBD1; cdr3_length: 13; clone_size: few; v_call: TRBV5-1; cdr3_aa: CASGTGFNYGYTF; cdr3_nt: TGCGCCAGCGGGACAGGTTTTAACTATGGCTACACCTTC
j_call: TRBJ2-1; d_call: NA; cdr3_length: 13; clone_size: few; v_call: TRBV27; cdr3_aa: CASSFFWGNEQFF; cdr3_nt: TGTGCCAGCAGTTTCTTCTGGGGGAATGAGCAGTTCTTC
j_call: TRBJ2-2; d_call: NA; cdr3_length: 11; clone_size: few; v_call: TRBV28; cdr3_aa: CASTRRGELFF; cdr3_nt: TGTGCCAGCACCCGGCGAGGGGAGCTGTTTTTT
j_call: TRBJ2-5; d_call: TRBD1; cdr3_length: 13; clone_size: NA; v_call: TRBV29-1; cdr3_aa: CSVIQGVVETQYF; cdr3_nt: TGCAGCGTTATACAGGGGGTGGTGGAGACCCAGTACTTC
j_call: TRBJ1-5; d_call: NA; cdr3_length: 13; clone_size: few; v_call: TRBV21-1; cdr3_aa: CASRYRSNQPQHF; cdr3_nt: TGTGCCAGCAGGTACAGGTCGAATCAGCCCCAGCATTTT
j_call: TRBJ2-6; d_call: NA; cdr3_length: 15; clone_size: NA; v_call: TRBV27; cdr3_aa: CASSPEGSGANVLTF; cdr3_nt: TGTGCCAGCAGTCCCGAAGGTTCTGGGGCCAACGTCCTGACTTTC
j_call: TRBJ2-5; d_call: NA; cdr3_length: 12; clone_size: few; v_call: TRBV7-9; cdr3_aa: CASSLVHETQYF; cdr3_nt: TGTGCCAGCAGCTTAGTACATGAGACCCAGTACTTC
j_call: TRBJ1-2; d_call: TRBD1; cdr3_length: 14; clone_size: NA; v_call: TRBV30; cdr3_aa: CAWTGGWANYGYTF; cdr3_nt: TGTGCCTGGACAGGGGGTTGGGCTAACTATGGCTACACCTTC
j_call: TRBJ2-7; d_call: TRBD2; cdr3_length: 14; clone_size: few; v_call: TRBV27; cdr3_aa: CASSPTSGRYEQYF; cdr3_nt: TGTGCCAGCAGTCCAACTAGCGGGAGATACGAGCAGTACTTC
j_call: TRBJ2-1; d_call: NA; cdr3_length: 12; clone_size: few; v_call: TRBV7-9; cdr3_aa: CASSLPRNEQFF; cdr3_nt: TGTGCCAGCAGCTTACCCCGGAATGAGCAGTTCTTC
j_call: TRBJ2-7; d_call: NA; cdr3_length: 16; clone_size: NA; v_call: TRBV5-1; cdr3_aa: CASSPGARALSYEQYF; cdr3_nt: TGCGCCAGCAGCCCCGGGGCCAGGGCACTCTCCTACGAGCAGTACTTC
j_call: TRBJ1-2; d_call: TRBD1; cdr3_length: 11; clone_size: NA; v_call: TRBV7-2; cdr3_aa: CAGGQGYGYTF; cdr3_nt: TGTGCCGGAGGACAGGGATATGGCTACACCTTC
j_call: TRBJ2-3; d_call: NA; cdr3_length: 14; clone_size: NA; v_call: TRBV5-1; cdr3_aa: CASSLSGYTDTQYF; cdr3_nt: TGCGCCAGCAGCTTGTCAGGCTACACAGATACGCAGTATTTT
j_call: TRBJ2-3; d_call: TRBD2; cdr3_length: 15; clone_size: NA; v_call: TRBV6-1; cdr3_aa: CATRLAGSRTDTQYF; cdr3_nt: TGTGCCACCCGACTAGCGGGGAGCCGCACAGATACGCAGTATTTT
j_call: TRBJ1-2; d_call: TRBD1; cdr3_length: 13; clone_size: NA; v_call: TRBV7-6; cdr3_aa: CASSSGPGQGTAF; cdr3_nt: TGTGCCAGCAGCTCGGGGCCGGGACAGGGCACCGCCTTC
j_call: TRBJ1-1; d_call: TRBD1; cdr3_length: 15; clone_size: NA; v_call: TRBV6-4; cdr3_aa: CASTASTGVITEAFF; cdr3_nt: TGTGCCAGCACAGCCTCCACAGGGGTCATCACTGAAGCTTTCTTT
j_call: TRBJ1-5; d_call: NA; cdr3_length: 13; clone_size: NA; v_call: TRBV30; cdr3_aa: CAWSQHDNQPQHF; cdr3_nt: TGTGCCTGGAGCCAACACGACAATCAGCCCCAGCATTTT
j_call: TRBJ2-1; d_call: TRBD2; cdr3_length: 17; clone_size: few; v_call: TRBV5-4; cdr3_aa: CASSLGLAGGPDNEQFF; cdr3_nt: TGTGCCAGCAGCTTAGGACTAGCGGGAGGGCCCGACAATGAGCAGTTCTTC
j_call: TRBJ2-4; d_call: TRBD1; cdr3_length: 14; clone_size: NA; v_call: TRBV30; cdr3_aa: CACTGTGSSDIQYF; cdr3_nt: TGTGCCTGTACCGGGACAGGTTCTTCGGACATTCAGTACTTC
j_call: TRBJ2-7; d_call: NA; cdr3_length: 12; clone_size: NA; v_call: TRBV11-2; cdr3_aa: CASSLDRYEQYF; cdr3_nt: TGTGCCAGCAGCTTAGATCGCTATGAGCAGTACTTC
j_call: TRBJ2-3; d_call: NA; cdr3_length: 15; clone_size: few; v_call: TRBV13; cdr3_aa: CASSSLAGATDTQYF; cdr3_nt: TGTGCCAGCAGCTCCCTGGCGGGGGCCACAGATACGCAGTATTTT
j_call: TRBJ2-4; d_call: NA; cdr3_length: 13; clone_size: few; v_call: TRBV27; cdr3_aa: CASSLSRRNIQYF; cdr3_nt: TGTGCCAGCAGTTTATCGAGGAGGAACATTCAGTACTTC
j_call: TRBJ2-1; d_call: NA; cdr3_length: 11; clone_size: NA; v_call: TRBV29-1; cdr3_aa: CSVGLYNEQFF; cdr3_nt: TGCAGCGTTGGACTCTACAATGAGCAGTTCTTC
j_call: TRBJ2-1; d_call: NA; cdr3_length: 16; clone_size: few; v_call: TRBV5-1; cdr3_aa: CASRTSAGTADNEQFF; cdr3_nt: TGCGCCAGCAGAACCTCCGCCGGGACGGCCGACAATGAGCAGTTCTTC
j_call: TRBJ2-1; d_call: NA; cdr3_length: 10; clone_size: few; v_call: TRBV9; cdr3_aa: CASSPGEQFF; cdr3_nt: TGTGCCAGCAGCCCAGGGGAGCAGTTCTTC
j_call: TRBJ1-1; d_call: NA; cdr3_length: 14; clone_size: NA; v_call: TRBV6-5; cdr3_aa: CASSWQGLGTEAFF; cdr3_nt: TGTGCCAGCAGTTGGCAGGGTTTAGGCACTGAAGCTTTCTTT
j_call: TRBJ1-1; d_call: NA; cdr3_length: 13; clone_size: NA; v_call: TRBV11-3; cdr3_aa: CASSLHRDTEAFF; cdr3_nt: TGTGCCAGCAGCTTGCACAGGGACACTGAAGCTTTCTTT
j_call: TRBJ1-2; d_call: TRBD1; cdr3_length: 14; clone_size: NA; v_call: TRBV5-1; cdr3_aa: CASSVDRLGFGYTF; cdr3_nt: TGCGCCAGCAGCGTGGACAGGCTTGGTTTTGGCTACACCTTC
j_call: TRBJ1-2; d_call: NA; cdr3_length: 16; clone_size: few; v_call: TRBV23-1; cdr3_aa: CASSQSEVAGGGGYTF; cdr3_nt: TGCGCCAGCAGTCAATCGGAGGTAGCCGGGGGCGGTGGCTACACCTTC
j_call: TRBJ2-3; d_call: NA; cdr3_length: 11; clone_size: few; v_call: TRBV20-1; cdr3_aa: CRPSLTDTQYF; cdr3_nt: TGCCGGCCATCACTCACAGATACGCAGTATTTT
j_call: TRBJ1-3; d_call: TRBD1; cdr3_length: 15; clone_size: NA; v_call: TRBV5-1; cdr3_aa: CASSLPDRVGNTIYF; cdr3_nt: TGCGCCAGCAGCCTTCCCGACAGGGTCGGAAACACCATATATTTT
j_call: TRBJ2-3; d_call: TRBD2; cdr3_length: 15; clone_size: few; v_call: TRBV5-4; cdr3_aa: CASSLTSGETDTQYF; cdr3_nt: TGTGCCAGCAGCCTGACTAGCGGGGAAACAGATACGCAGTATTTT